This T cell receptor beta chain is drawn from a study of cytomegalovirus exposure and HLA in healthy donors. Findings and caveats of the study: In a later analysis, the majority of CMV-associated beta chains seemingly showed HLA restriction.

Germline CDR1 SGHTA, CDR2 FQGNSA. The CDR3 is 13 amino acids. PCR employed 60 Vbeta and 13 Jbeta primers. Clones were read by immunoSEQ multiplex PCR, and TCRdb kept only the in-frame ones, dropping some. Among approximately 100,000 clones listed, less than 85% were seen once. Of note for this clone: The antigen remains unidentified.

The chain employs TRBV7-2 and TRBJ2-5; 7 bases are shared with TRBD2. The J call may be wrong; the DNA end is better matched by TRBJ2-7. The source of this sequence is a man aged 35 to 55 in good health and CMV-seropositive. Material: PBMCs. This CDR3 is CASSLGGGYEQYF. CDR3 nucleotide sequence: TGTGCCAGCAGCTTGGGCGGGGGCTACGAGCAGTACTTC.